Presented here are 32 T cell receptor beta chains from one specimen sequenced in a study of neoadjuvant anti-PD-1 for oral cavity cancer (dated by TCRdb to about 2021). Receptor libraries were prepared by the immunoSEQ multiplex PCR assay. TCRdb took this table from immuneACCESS and kept in-frame rearrangements with V and J called. Such tables lack part of the clones; where checked against another copy, unresolved V genes explain under half of the gap, and the rest is unexplained. In this sample the table shows around 37,000 clones, approximately 40% of which occur a single time. Jointly, the top ten make up about 16% of the sample. The time point label, read with the paper, signifies: after neoadjuvant nivolumab, at surgical resection. The source was tumor tissue, collected after nivolumab (anti-PD-1) treatment. The receptor set was obtained from a person aged 40 to 85 with oral cavity squamous cell carcinoma.

The chain is built from TRBV5-4 and TRBJ2-7; tentatively, D is TRBD2 (6 bases). The germline V gene encodes CDR1 SGHNT and CDR2 YYREEE (reference sequence). With 1 base removed from V and 6 bases from J, the gap between germline ends came to 17 bases. The CDR3 covers 15 residues. CDR3 in amino acids: CASSLSPGSVSEQYF. As DNA, the CDR3 is TGTGCCAGCAGCTTGTCCCCCGGGAGTGTTTCCGAGCAGTACTTC.

The V call is TRBV9, the J call TRBJ2-7; tentatively, D is TRBD1 (6 bases). There are 15 residues in the CDR3. Germline assignment: CDR1 SGDLS and CDR2 YYNGEE. Trimming removed 3 bases at V and 3 bases at J, with 16 bases between. CDR3 loop: CASSAQPTGSYEQYF. CDR3 coding DNA: TGTGCCAGCAGCGCCCAGCCGACAGGTAGCTACGAGCAGTACTTC.

This clone was seen more than once but under ten times. The rearrangement uses TRBV5-4 and TRBJ1-2; TRBD1 matches at 8 bases. With 3 bases clipped from V and 8 bases from J, the junction kept 6 bases outside the gene matches. The length of the CDR3 is 13 residues. The germline CDR1 and CDR2 sequences are SGHNT and YYREEE (reference sequence). The CDR3 region has the DNA TGTGCCAGCAGCTCACAGGGGGTTAGAGGCTACACCTTC. This translates into CASSSQGVRGYTF.

This clone appeared a few times. The chain recombines TRBV27 with TRBJ1-1, with 7 bases fitting TRBD1. Trimming removed 5 bases from V and 3 bases from J; junction bases left unmatched: 3. The germline V gene has CDR1 MNHEY and CDR2 SMNVEV (reference sequence). CDR3 length: 13 amino acids. CDR3 bases: TGTGCCAGCAGTCCGGGACAGTACACTGAAGCTTTCTTT. Translated: CASSPGQYTEAFF.

Ten or more counts support this clone. V usage is TRBV19 and J usage is TRBJ2-7, with TRBD1 as a possible D gene (6 bases). Per germline, CDR1 LNHDA and CDR2 SQIVND (reference sequence). CDR3 size: 15 residues. Trimming stripped 1 base from V and 5 bases from J, with 15 bases between. CDR3 DNA sequence: TGTGCCAGTAGTATAGCGCTACAGGGCGTCCACGAGCAGTACTTC. Encoded protein: CASSIALQGVHEQYF.

This sequence joins TRBV9 and TRBJ2-7; D uncertain. The germline V and J ends were trimmed by 4 bases and 6 bases, with 5 bases remaining between them. The germline gives CDR1 SGDLS, CDR2 YYNGEE. There are 10 residues in the CDR3. CDR3 in amino acids: CASSPREQYF. The CDR3 DNA is TGTGCCAGCAGCCCCCGCGAGCAGTACTTC.

The chain employs TRBV11-2 and TRBJ2-7; D gene unclear. V lost 0 bases and J lost 4, with 4 bases in between. Germline V CDR1 and CDR2: SGHAT, FQNNGV. There are 12 residues in the CDR3. In nucleotides, the CDR3 is TGTGCCAGCAGCTTAGATCGGTACGAGCAGTACTTC. Amino acid sequence: CASSLDRYEQYF.

V gene TRBV9 combines with J gene TRBJ2-3; D is ambiguous. This CDR3 is built from 16 residues. Germline V gene sequence: CDR1 SGDLS, CDR2 YYNGEE. V lost 3 bases and J 0 bases, leaving 14 bases between the germline ends. CDR3 residues: CASSDRYTLSTDTQYF. CDR3 sequence (DNA): TGTGCCAGCAGCGACCGTTATACCCTAAGCACAGATACGCAGTATTTT.

The chain carries TRBV5-4 and TRBJ1-3; no clear D. The CDR3 loop spans 14 amino acids. Germline CDR1 and CDR2: SGHNT and YYREEE (reference sequence). Trimming took off 1 base at V and 2 bases at J, with 7 bases between the two ends. The CDR3 spells CASSLYQAGNTIYF. The CDR3 nucleotides read TGTGCCAGCAGCTTGTACCAGGCTGGAAACACCATATATTTT.

This chain connects TRBV7-2 to TRBJ2-3; D is uncertain. V lost 5 bases and J lost 3, with 18 bases in between. Germline V gives CDR1 SGHTA, CDR2 FQGNSA. The CDR3 is 16 amino acids. CDR3 sequence (DNA): TGTGCCAGCAGCCTGGGCCTTGGTGTAAGGACAGATACGCAGTATTTT. The encoded protein is CASSLGLGVRTDTQYF.

The CDR3 protein is CASSKRGGLLNYGYTF. The CDR3 DNA reads TGTGCCAGCAGCAAGCGCGGGGGCTTGCTCAACTATGGCTACACCTTC. This chain links TRBV7-9 with TRBJ1-2, with a weak D call TRBD1 (6 bases). Germline-derived CDR1 and CDR2 are SEHNR and FQNEAQ (reference sequence). The length of the CDR3 is 16 residues. The V gene lost 5 bases and the J gene lost 2 bases, with 18 bases spanning the gap.

The J gene is TRBJ1-3, the V gene TRBV6-5; D call uncertain. V was trimmed by 2 bases and J by 5 bases, leaving 13 bases between them. The CDR3 loop spans 15 amino acids. The germline CDR1 and CDR2 sequences are MNHEY and SVGAGI. CDR3 sequence reads: CASSYLKRGRNTIYF. The CDR3, as DNA: TGTGCCAGCAGTTACCTGAAACGGGGTAGAAACACCATATATTTT.

V gene TRBV2 combines with J gene TRBJ2-5, with 9 bases aligning to TRBD2. The V gene end was trimmed by 4 bases and the J gene end by 4 bases; junction bases not matched to a gene: 10. CDR3 length equals 16 residues. Per the germline V gene, CDR1 is SNHLY and CDR2 is FYNNEI. CDR3 loop: CASSGARAGGSETQYF. CDR3 sequence (DNA): TGTGCCAGCAGTGGAGCCCGAGCGGGAGGTTCAGAGACCCAGTACTTC. Based on the CDR3 plus reference TRBV2 and TRBJ2-5, the full variable domain is EPEVTQTPSHQVTQMGQEVILRCVPISNHLYFYWYRQILGQKVEFLVSFYNNEISEKSEIFDDQFSVERPDGSNFTLKIRSTKLEDSAMYFCASSGARAGGSETQYFGPGTRLLVL.

The V and J genes are TRBV7-8 and TRBJ1-4; no clear D. V was shortened by 2 bases and J by 0 bases, with 10 bases between the two germline ends. The germline CDR1 and CDR2 sequences are SGHVS and FQNEAQ. CDR3 length equals 16 residues. The CDR3, as DNA: TGTGCCAGCAGCTTATTCGGGTCCACAACTAATGAAAAACTGTTTTTT. It translates to CASSLFGSTTNEKLFF.

This clone was seen only a few times. The chain has TRBV7-3 and TRBJ2-1; 10 bases match TRBD1. CDR1 is SGHTA and CDR2 is FQGTGA in the germline V gene. The V and J ends lost 6 bases and 7 bases, in that order; junction bases with no gene match: 6. The CDR3 runs 14 residues. In nucleotides, the CDR3 is TGTGCCAGCAGTCAAGACAGGGGGCTGAATGAGCAGTTCTTC. Its translation is CASSQDRGLNEQFF.

This clone was found a few times. The V gene is TRBV9, the J gene TRBJ1-4; a possible D gene is TRBD1 (6 bases). The CDR3 contains 13 residues. The germline V gene has CDR1 SGDLS and CDR2 YYNGEE. V was clipped by 7 bases and J by 7 bases, with 14 bases between them. CDR3 region: CASGGTKGEKLFF. The DNA for the CDR3 is TGTGCCAGCGGCGGGACAAAGGGTGAAAAACTGTTTTTT.

V is TRBV2 and J is TRBJ1-6; the match to TRBD1 covers 8 bases. This CDR3 is built from 14 residues. The V gene's germline CDR1 is SNHLY and CDR2 FYNNEI. V lost 7 bases to trimming and J lost 13 bases; unmatched junction nucleotides: 12. The CDR3 nucleotides read TGTGCCAGCATTCAACAGGGGGTTGGTGAGCCCCTCCACTTT. This gives the protein CASIQQGVGEPLHF.

Relative to its sample, this clone is medium-sized (0.01 to 0.1%). The rearrangement joins TRBV11-2 to TRBJ1-2; perhaps TRBD1 as D (5 bases). Germline values: CDR1 SGHAT, CDR2 FQNNGV. CDR3 size: 15 residues. Trimming left V 5 bases short and J 3 bases short, with 16 bases between. The CDR3 nucleotides read TGTGCCAGCAGCCGAAGCGGGGGACGGGACTATGGCTACACCTTC. Its protein is CASSRSGGRDYGYTF.

V usage is TRBV4-1 and J usage is TRBJ1-4; a weak D match, TRBD1 (5 bases). The CDR3 is made up of 16 amino acids. In germline, CDR1 is MGHRA, CDR2 YSYEKL. Trimming pared 0 bases from V and 4 bases from J, leaving 12 bases between. CDR3 residues: CASSQDRGVGNEKLFF. As DNA, the CDR3 is TGCGCCAGCAGCCAAGATCGAGGGGTGGGTAATGAAAAACTGTTTTTT.

This rearrangement joins TRBV11-2 to TRBJ1-1; D gene unclear. The CDR3 sequence is 13 residues long. Trimming cost V 4 bases and J 3 bases, with 9 bases left between them. In germline, CDR1 is SGHAT, CDR2 FQNNGV. The CDR3 loop is CASSWGEYTEAFF. The CDR3, as DNA: TGTGCCAGCAGCTGGGGAGAGTACACTGAAGCTTTCTTT. The complete variable domain, with remaining parts taken from reference TRBV11-2 and TRBJ1-1, reads EAGVAQSPRYKIIEKRQSVAFWCNPISGHATLYWYQQILGQGPKLLIQFQNNGVVDDSQLPKDRFSAERLKGVDSTLKIQPAKLEDSAVYLCASSWGEYTEAFFGQGTRLTVV.

This clone occurred a few times. The rearrangement joins TRBV9 to TRBJ2-7; perhaps TRBD1 as D (5 bases). Germline V CDR1 and CDR2: SGDLS, YYNGEE. CDR3 size: 13 residues. Trimming cost V 0 bases and J 3 bases, with 7 bases left between them. CDR3 sequence (DNA): TGTGCCAGCAGCGTAGGAGACAGCTACGAGCAGTACTTC. Residues: CASSVGDSYEQYF.

The table lists this clone with a few counts. V usage is TRBV7-6 and J usage is TRBJ2-1; 15 nucleotides match TRBD2. This CDR3 has 16 amino acids. Unmatched junction bases numbered 5, after V lost 4 bases and J lost 7 bases. From germline, CDR1 is SGHVS and CDR2 FNYEAQ. CDR3 DNA sequence: TGTGCCAGCAGCTCAGGGACTAGCGGGGGGAGAAATGAGCAGTTCTTC. Protein sequence: CASSSGTSGGRNEQFF.

Many counts were recorded for this clone. The chain combines TRBV10-3 with TRBJ1-2, with unresolved D. Germline loops: CDR1 ENHRY, CDR2 SYGVKD. V dropped 8 bases and J dropped 0 bases, with 7 bases sitting between them. This CDR3 is built from 12 residues. In nucleotides, the CDR3 is TGTGCCATCGGCGAGGCTAACTATGGCTACACCTTC. This gives the protein CAIGEANYGYTF.

This clone came up many times. The chain couples TRBV10-3 to TRBJ2-5, with TRBD2 as a possible D gene (6 bases). There are 16 residues in the CDR3. Germline CDR1 and CDR2: ENHRY and SYGVKD. V was trimmed by 0 bases and J by 2 bases, leaving 13 bases between them. The DNA of the CDR3 is TGTGCCATCAGTGAGTCGTTAGCGGTGGGGCAAGAGACCCAGTACTTC. It is translated as CAISESLAVGQETQYF.

This clone was found a few times. The chain joins TRBV18 to TRBJ2-7; D ambiguous. Germline V gene data show CDR1 as KGHSH and CDR2 as LQKENI. The V gene lost 3 bases and the J gene lost 3 bases, with 12 bases spanning the gap. CDR3 length equals 14 residues. The CDR3 DNA follows: TGTGCCAGCTCACCTTCTAGGACCGACTACGAGCAGTACTTC. Its translation: CASSPSRTDYEQYF.

This clone came up a few times. The chain couples TRBV6-5 to TRBJ2-1; D ambiguous. Trimming pared 2 bases from V and 1 base from J, leaving 6 bases between. This CDR3 region has 14 residues. The germline gives CDR1 MNHEY, CDR2 SVGAGI. DNA of the CDR3: TGTGCCAGCAGTTACAGGCAATCCTACAATGAGCAGTTCTTC. Its translation is CASSYRQSYNEQFF.

In this sample, this clone turned up many times. This chain links TRBV11-2 with TRBJ2-7; D remains ambiguous. CDR3 length equals 13 residues. The V gene lost 1 base and the J gene lost 3 bases, with 7 bases spanning the gap. Germline lookup yields CDR1 SGHAT and CDR2 FQNNGV. CDR3 sequence reads: CASSLVSNYEQYF. The CDR3 DNA is TGTGCCAGCAGCTTAGTCTCAAACTACGAGCAGTACTTC.

CDR3 region: CASSLETSGVSTDTQYF. CDR3 bases: TGTGCCAGCAGCTTAGAAACAAGCGGGGTTAGCACAGATACGCAGTATTTT. The gene calls are TRBV7-9 and TRBJ2-3; 7 nucleotides align to TRBD2. V trimming: 1 base; J trimming: 0 bases; junction bases outside the gene matches: 7. CDR1 and CDR2 from the germline V gene are SEHNR and FQNEAQ (reference sequence). CDR3 length: 17 amino acids.

Only a few counts were recorded for this clone. This sequence joins TRBV5-4 and TRBJ1-1, with 9 bases matching TRBD1. Germline values: CDR1 SGHNT, CDR2 YYREEE (reference sequence). CDR3 size: 14 residues. The junction had 6 bases not matched to a gene; V was cut back by 4 bases and J by 5 bases. The CDR3 DNA follows: TGTGCCAGCAGCCCACAGGGGGCGCTTACTGAAGCTTTCTTT. Translated: CASSPQGALTEAFF.

CDR3 amino acids: CASSIDRGDQHF. The CDR3 DNA is TGTGCCAGTAGTATAGACAGGGGGGATCAGCATTTT. This chain links TRBV19 with TRBJ1-5, with TRBD1 identical over 7 bases. Germline assignment: CDR1 LNHDA and CDR2 SQIVND (reference sequence). This CDR3 spans 12 amino acids. The V segment lost 0 bases and the J segment 13 bases; nucleotides outside the gene matches: 3.

The rearrangement joins TRBV9 to TRBJ2-3; D is unresolved. The CDR3 has 15 amino acids. Trimming left V 0 bases short and J 0 bases short, with 8 bases between. The germline V gene encodes CDR1 SGDLS and CDR2 YYNGEE. CDR3 nucleotides: TGTGCCAGCAGCGTAGAACCAGGAAGCACAGATACGCAGTATTTT. It is translated as CASSVEPGSTDTQYF.

The V and J genes are TRBV9 and TRBJ1-5, with D maybe TRBD1 (5 bases). CDR3 length: 14 amino acids. Deletions cut 4 bases from V and 0 bases from J, with 8 bases between. CDR1 SGDLS and CDR2 YYNGEE come from the germline V gene. CDR3 DNA sequence: TGTGCCAGCAGCCCAACAGGTAGCAATCAGCCCCAGCATTTT. Encoded protein: CASSPTGSNQPQHF.